This TCR beta chain was obtained from a study of shared clonotypes between healthy human individuals. On the study more broadly: Three plates were used per donor for CD4 naive, three for CD4 memory, two for CD8 naive and one for CD8 memory.

From germline, CDR1 is MDHEN and CDR2 SYDVKM. The CDR3 has 16 amino acids. With 2 bases removed from V and 8 bases from J, the gap between germline ends came to 18 bases. Method: immunoSEQ multiplex PCR; TCRdb's copy keeps in-frame clones and lacks some. The sample includes around 990,000 clones, approximately 80% of them seen just once. The chain combines TRBV28 with TRBJ1-4; TRBD1 is a possible D gene (6 bases). Input material: memory CD4+ T cells from PBMCs. The sample's subset: CD45RA-negative fraction. The origin of this receptor is a man younger than 30 in good health. Some clones in this sample may be carry-over from other donors' samples. CDR3 amino acids: CASSLVGARLREKLFF. In DNA, the CDR3 is TGTGCCAGCAGTTTAGTGGGGGCACGGCTTCGGGAAAAACTGTTTTTT.